This T cell receptor beta chain was observed in a study of neurological immune-mediated disorders. Study outcomes and limitations: Among expanded clones, no CDR3 amino acid sequences were shared across subjects, a pattern suggesting private repertoires in all groups.

Germline V gene sequence: CDR1 DFQATT, CDR2 SNEGSKA (reference sequence). With V trimmed by 6 bases and J by 5 bases, 9 bases remained unmatched. The CDR3 sequence is 14 residues long. Time point described: longitudinal time-point 2. This clonotype has a count of ten or more. Its matching antigen is unknown. TCRdb reanalysed the 5' RACE reads using MiXCR and keeps one entry per CDR3 protein. The sample has some 100,000 distinct CDR3 sequences, less than 15% seen once. Material for sequencing was PBMCs. The receptor was derived from a female donor with HTLV-1-associated myelopathy (HAM/TSP). This chain links TRBV20-1 with TRBJ2-1, with 8 bases that match TRBD2. The CDR3 DNA reads as TGCAGTGCCCCCTTGGGCGGGGGGCACAATGAGCAGTTCTTC. Encoded protein: CSAPLGGGHNEQFF.